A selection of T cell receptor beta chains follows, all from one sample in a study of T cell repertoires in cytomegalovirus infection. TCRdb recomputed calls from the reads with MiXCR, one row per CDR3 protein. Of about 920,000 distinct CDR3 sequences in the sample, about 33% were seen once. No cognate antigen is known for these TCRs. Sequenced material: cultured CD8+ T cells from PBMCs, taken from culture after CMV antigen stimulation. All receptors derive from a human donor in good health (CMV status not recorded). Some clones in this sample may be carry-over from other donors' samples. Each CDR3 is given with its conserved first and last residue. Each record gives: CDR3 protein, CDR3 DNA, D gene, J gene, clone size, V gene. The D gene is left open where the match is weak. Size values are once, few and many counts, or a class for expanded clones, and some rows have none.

CASSLISGVQETQYF,TGTGCCAGCAGTTTGATTAGCGGGGTACAAGAGACCCAGTACTTC,TRBD2,TRBJ2-5,NA,TRBV27
CASSVEGGEETQYF,TGTGCCAGCAGTGTCGAGGGGGGCGAGGAGACCCAGTACTTC,NA,TRBJ2-5,NA,TRBV6-1
CASSFLWRGTGELFF,TGTGCCAGCAGTTTTCTTTGGCGGGGGACCGGGGAGCTGTTTTTT,TRBD2,TRBJ2-2,NA,TRBV6-5
CSARDERSGNTIYF,TGCAGTGCTCGAGACGAACGCTCTGGAAACACCATATATTTT,NA,TRBJ1-3,NA,TRBV20-1
CASSPSLVGETQYF,TGTGCCAGCAGCCCTTCACTAGTTGGAGAGACCCAGTACTTC,NA,TRBJ2-5,once,TRBV28
CASSELFRDTEAFF,TGTGCCAGCAGTGAATTGTTCCGCGACACTGAAGCTTTCTTT,NA,TRBJ1-1,NA,TRBV6-1
CASSLGWAEAFF,TGTGCCAGCAGCCTCGGGTGGGCTGAAGCTTTCTTT,NA,TRBJ1-1,few,TRBV7-9
CASGHPGQPNTEAFF,TGTGCCAGCGGTCACCCGGGACAGCCGAACACTGAAGCTTTCTTT,TRBD1,TRBJ1-1,once,TRBV9
CASSRPQALRAFF,TGTGCCAGCAGCCGTCCCCAGGCGTTAAGAGCTTTCTTT,NA,TRBJ1-1,many,TRBV7-9
CAIREGRNEQYF,TGTGCCATCAGGGAGGGGAGGAACGAGCAGTACTTC,NA,TRBJ2-7,NA,TRBV10-3
CASSIGHQETQYF,TGTGCCAGCAGTATCGGGCACCAAGAGACCCAGTACTTC,NA,TRBJ2-5,NA,TRBV28
CASSQTGSSNQPQHF,TGTGCCAGCAGCCAAACAGGGTCTAGCAATCAGCCCCAGCATTTT,NA,TRBJ1-5,NA,TRBV5-5
CASSYSPLRETEAFF,TGTGCCAGCAGTTACTCGCCCCTTAGGGAGACTGAAGCTTTCTTT,NA,TRBJ1-1,NA,TRBV6-5
CASSVGSGGPTDTQYF,TGTGCCAGCAGCGTAGGTAGCGGGGGGCCCACAGATACGCAGTATTTT,TRBD2,TRBJ2-3,few,TRBV9
CASTPGEGPNQPQHF,TGTGCCAGCACCCCTGGGGAAGGGCCAAATCAGCCCCAGCATTTT,NA,TRBJ1-5,many,TRBV7-2
CASRQAYEQYF,TGTGCCAGCAGACAGGCCTACGAGCAGTACTTC,NA,TRBJ2-7,few,TRBV27
CASSYSAGRGPNNEQFF,TGTGCCAGCAGTTACTCAGCGGGACGGGGGCCCAACAATGAGCAGTTCTTC,NA,TRBJ2-1,NA,TRBV6-5
CASSQDPGLFIYEQYF,TGCGCCAGCAGCCAAGATCCGGGACTCTTCATTTACGAGCAGTACTTC,NA,TRBJ2-7,NA,TRBV4-1
CASSQSNRASNQPQHF,TGTGCCAGCAGCCAAAGTAATAGGGCTAGCAATCAGCCCCAGCATTTT,NA,TRBJ1-5,few,TRBV7-8
CASSPWGDGNQPQHF,TGTGCCAGCTCACCGTGGGGGGACGGCAATCAGCCCCAGCATTTT,NA,TRBJ1-5,NA,TRBV18
CASSFRAGGKPTEAFF,TGTGCCAGCAGCTTTAGAGCTGGGGGGAAGCCCACTGAAGCTTTCTTT,NA,TRBJ1-1,few,TRBV7-2
CASSLGAVGELFF,TGTGCCAGCAGTTTAGGTGCCGTCGGGGAGCTGTTTTTT,NA,TRBJ2-2,few,TRBV27
CASSEAEATSGVGETQYF,TGTGCCAGCAGTGAAGCGGAAGCGACTAGCGGGGTTGGTGAGACCCAGTACTTC,TRBD2,TRBJ2-5,many,TRBV2
CASRTEEKNTEAFF,TGTGCCAGCAGGACAGAGGAAAAGAACACTGAAGCTTTCTTT,NA,TRBJ1-1,NA,TRBV7-4
CASSFPRGPEAFF,TGTGCCAGCAGCTTCCCCAGGGGTCCTGAAGCTTTCTTT,NA,TRBJ1-1,NA,TRBV11-2
CASSQKPPRDRDSPGYTF,TGTGCCAGCAGCCAAAAACCCCCCCGGGACAGGGATTCCCCTGGCTACACCTTC,TRBD1,TRBJ1-2,few,TRBV27
CASSDRGGDYNSPLHF,TGTGCCAGCAGCGACCGGGGGGGCGACTATAATTCACCCCTCCACTTT,NA,TRBJ1-6,NA,TRBV7-8